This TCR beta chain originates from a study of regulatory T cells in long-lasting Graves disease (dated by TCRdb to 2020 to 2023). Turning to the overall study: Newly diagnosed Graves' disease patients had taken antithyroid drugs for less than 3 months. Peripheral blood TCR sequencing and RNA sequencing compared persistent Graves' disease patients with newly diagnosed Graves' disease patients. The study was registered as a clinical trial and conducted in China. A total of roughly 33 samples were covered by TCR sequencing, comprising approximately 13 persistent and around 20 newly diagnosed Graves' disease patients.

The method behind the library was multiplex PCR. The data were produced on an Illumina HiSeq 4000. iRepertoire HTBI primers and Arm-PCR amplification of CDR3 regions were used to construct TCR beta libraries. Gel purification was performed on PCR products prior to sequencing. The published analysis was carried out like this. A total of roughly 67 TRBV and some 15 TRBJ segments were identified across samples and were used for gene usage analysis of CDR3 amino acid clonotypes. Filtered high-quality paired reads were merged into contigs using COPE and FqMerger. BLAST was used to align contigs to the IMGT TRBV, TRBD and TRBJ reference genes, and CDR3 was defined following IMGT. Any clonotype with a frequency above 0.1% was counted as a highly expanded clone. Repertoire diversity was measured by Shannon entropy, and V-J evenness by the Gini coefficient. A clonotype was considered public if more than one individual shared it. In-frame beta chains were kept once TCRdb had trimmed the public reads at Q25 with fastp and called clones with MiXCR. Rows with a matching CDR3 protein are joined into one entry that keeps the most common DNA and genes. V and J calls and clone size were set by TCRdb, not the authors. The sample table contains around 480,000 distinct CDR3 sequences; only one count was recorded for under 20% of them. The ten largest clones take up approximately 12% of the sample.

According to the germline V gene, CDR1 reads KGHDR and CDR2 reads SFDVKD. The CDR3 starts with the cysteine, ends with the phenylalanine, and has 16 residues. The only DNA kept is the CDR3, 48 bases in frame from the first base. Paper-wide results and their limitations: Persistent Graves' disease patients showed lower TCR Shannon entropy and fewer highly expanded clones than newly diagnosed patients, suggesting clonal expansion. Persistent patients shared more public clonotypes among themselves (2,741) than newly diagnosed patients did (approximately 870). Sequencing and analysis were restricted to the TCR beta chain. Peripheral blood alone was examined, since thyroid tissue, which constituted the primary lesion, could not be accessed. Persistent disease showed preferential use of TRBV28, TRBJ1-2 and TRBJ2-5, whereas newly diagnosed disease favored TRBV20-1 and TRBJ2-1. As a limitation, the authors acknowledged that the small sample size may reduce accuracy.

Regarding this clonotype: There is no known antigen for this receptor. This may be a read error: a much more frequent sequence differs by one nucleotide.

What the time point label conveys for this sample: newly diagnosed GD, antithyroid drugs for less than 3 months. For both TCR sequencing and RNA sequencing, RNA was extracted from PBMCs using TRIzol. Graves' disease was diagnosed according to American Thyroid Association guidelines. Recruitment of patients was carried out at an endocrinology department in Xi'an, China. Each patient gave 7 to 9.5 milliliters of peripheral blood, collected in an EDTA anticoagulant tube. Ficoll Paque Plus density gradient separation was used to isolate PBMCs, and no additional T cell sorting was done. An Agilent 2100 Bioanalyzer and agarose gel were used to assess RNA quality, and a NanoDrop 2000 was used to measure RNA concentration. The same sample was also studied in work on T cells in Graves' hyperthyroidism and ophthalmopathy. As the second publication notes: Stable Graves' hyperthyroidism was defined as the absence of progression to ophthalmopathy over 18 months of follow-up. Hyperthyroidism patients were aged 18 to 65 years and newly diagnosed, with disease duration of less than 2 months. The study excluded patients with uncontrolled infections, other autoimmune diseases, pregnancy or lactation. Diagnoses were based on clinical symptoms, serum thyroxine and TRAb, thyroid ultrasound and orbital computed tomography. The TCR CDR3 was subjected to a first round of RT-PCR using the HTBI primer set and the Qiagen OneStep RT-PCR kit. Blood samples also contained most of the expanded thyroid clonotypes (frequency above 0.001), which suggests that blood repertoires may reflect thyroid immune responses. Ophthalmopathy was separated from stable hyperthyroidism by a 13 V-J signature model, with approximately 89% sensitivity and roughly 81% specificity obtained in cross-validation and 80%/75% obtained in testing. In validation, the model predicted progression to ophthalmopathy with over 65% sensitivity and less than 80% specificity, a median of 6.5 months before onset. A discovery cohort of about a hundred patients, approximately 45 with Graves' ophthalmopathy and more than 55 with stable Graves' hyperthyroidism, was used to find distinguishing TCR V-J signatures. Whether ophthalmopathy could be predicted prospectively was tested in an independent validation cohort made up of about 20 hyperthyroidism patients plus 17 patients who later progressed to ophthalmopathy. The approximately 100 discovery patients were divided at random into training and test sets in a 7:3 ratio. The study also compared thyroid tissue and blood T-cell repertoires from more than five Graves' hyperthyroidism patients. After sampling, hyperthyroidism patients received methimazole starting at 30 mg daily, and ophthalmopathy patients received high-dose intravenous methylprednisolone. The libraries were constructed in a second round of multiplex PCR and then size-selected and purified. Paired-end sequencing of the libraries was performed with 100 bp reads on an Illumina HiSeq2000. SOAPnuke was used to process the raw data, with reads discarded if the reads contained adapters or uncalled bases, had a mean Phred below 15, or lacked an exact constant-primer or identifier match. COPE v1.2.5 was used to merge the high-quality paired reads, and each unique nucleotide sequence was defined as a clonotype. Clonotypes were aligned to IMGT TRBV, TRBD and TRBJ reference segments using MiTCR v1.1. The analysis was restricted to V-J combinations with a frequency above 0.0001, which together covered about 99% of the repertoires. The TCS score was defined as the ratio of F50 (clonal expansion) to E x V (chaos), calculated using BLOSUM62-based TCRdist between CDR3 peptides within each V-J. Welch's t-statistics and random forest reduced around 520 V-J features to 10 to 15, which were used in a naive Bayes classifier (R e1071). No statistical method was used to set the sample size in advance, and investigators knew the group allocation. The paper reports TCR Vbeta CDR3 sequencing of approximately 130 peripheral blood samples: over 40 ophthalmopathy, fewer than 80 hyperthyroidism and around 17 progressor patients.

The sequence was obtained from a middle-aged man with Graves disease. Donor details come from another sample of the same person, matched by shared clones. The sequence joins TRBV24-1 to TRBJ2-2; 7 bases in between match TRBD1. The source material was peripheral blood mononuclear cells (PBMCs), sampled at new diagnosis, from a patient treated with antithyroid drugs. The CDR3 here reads CATSEVTTGNAGELFF. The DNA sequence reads TGTGCCACCAGTGAGGTAACGACAGGGAACGCCGGGGAGCTGTTTTTT.